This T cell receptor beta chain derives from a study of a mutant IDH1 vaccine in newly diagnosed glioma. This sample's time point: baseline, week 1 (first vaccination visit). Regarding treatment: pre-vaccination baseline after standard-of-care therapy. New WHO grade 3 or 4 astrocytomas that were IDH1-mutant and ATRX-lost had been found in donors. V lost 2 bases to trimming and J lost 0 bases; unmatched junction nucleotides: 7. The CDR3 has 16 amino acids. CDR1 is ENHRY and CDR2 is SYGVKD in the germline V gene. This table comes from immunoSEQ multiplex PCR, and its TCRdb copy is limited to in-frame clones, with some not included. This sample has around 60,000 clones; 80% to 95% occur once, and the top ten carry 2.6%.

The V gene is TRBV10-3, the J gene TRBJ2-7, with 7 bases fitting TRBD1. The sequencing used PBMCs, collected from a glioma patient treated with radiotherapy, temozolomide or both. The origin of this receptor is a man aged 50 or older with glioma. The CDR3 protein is CAISEQDRQPSYEQYF. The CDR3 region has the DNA TGTGCCATCAGTGAGCAGGACAGGCAACCCTCCTACGAGCAGTACTTC.